This TCR beta chain emerged from a study of blood T cell repertoires in COVID-19. At the level of the study: The study drew acute and convalescent COVID-19 samples from the United States, Italy and Spain.

Sequenced by immunoSEQ multiplex PCR; TCRdb stores in-frame clones only, minus some. The table lists hundreds of thousands of clones, 75% to 90% of them singletons, with about 6% in the top ten. This TCR came from a woman aged 45 to 65 with COVID-19, enrolled during active disease. The specimen was peripheral blood.

CDR3 region: CASSKVSGRPRGTDTQYF. In DNA form, the CDR3 reads TGTGCCAGCAGCAAGGTAAGCGGGAGACCCCGGGGCACAGATACGCAGTATTTT. V gene TRBV21-1 combines with J gene TRBJ2-3; no DNA check was done on the table's D call, TRBD2. TRBV21-1 is recorded as a pseudogene. The CDR3 covers 18 residues.